This T cell receptor beta chain was recovered during a study of T cell responses to AZD1222 COVID-19 vaccine. Overall study findings and caveats: Repertoires were obtained only post-peak T cell response. Two AZD1222 doses significantly raised spike-specific TCR breadth and depth over controls. Targets within unmutated variant regions were reportedly found for nearly half of spike-specific TCRs. White British ancestry dominated among donors, who included more females, and clonal diversity was possibly underestimated.

As concerns this clone: What it binds is not known.

CDR3 length: 15 amino acids. The V gene end was trimmed by 4 bases and the J gene end by 4 bases; junction bases not matched to a gene: 6. Germline values: CDR1 SGHRS, CDR2 YFSETQ. Here immunoSEQ multiplex PCR was the method, and the copy in TCRdb shows in-frame clones only, minus some. The top ten hold about a third of the sample, which has about 39,000 clones, less than 95% seen once. The chain has TRBV5-1 and TRBJ1-1; 11 bases are a match to TRBD1. This receptor was identified in an adult who received the AZD1222 COVID-19 vaccine. The specimen comprised peripheral blood, sampled 28 days after the second AZD1222 dose. In DNA form, the CDR3 reads TGCGCCAGCAGCGGGGGACAGGGGGTCGGCACTGAAGCTTTCTTT. It translates to CASSGGQGVGTEAFF.